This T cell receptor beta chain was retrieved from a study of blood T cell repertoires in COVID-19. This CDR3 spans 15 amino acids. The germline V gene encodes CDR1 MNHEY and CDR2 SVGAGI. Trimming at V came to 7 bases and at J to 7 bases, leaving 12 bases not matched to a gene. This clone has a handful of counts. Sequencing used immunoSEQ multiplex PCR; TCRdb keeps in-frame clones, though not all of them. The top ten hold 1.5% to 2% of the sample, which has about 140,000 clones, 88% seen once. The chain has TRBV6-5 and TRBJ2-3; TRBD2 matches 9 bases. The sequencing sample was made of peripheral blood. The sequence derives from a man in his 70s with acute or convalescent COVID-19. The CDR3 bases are TGTGCCAGCACAGCGGGAGGAGGCCCCTCCTATACGCAGTATTTT. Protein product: CASTAGGGPSYTQYF.